This is a list of T cell receptor beta chains from one sample in a study of blood T cell repertoires in COVID-19. The data were produced by immunoSEQ multiplex PCR, yet TCRdb's version contains in-frame clones alone and is incomplete. The table lists about 60,000 clones, 87% of them singletons. Sequences were obtained from peripheral blood. The receptors were gathered from a human donor with acute or convalescent COVID-19. The donor label of this sample is uncertain. The CDR3 runs from the conserved cysteine through the conserved F or W. Each record gives: J gene, V gene, CDR3 protein.

j_gene: TRBJ2-2; v_gene: TRBV10-3; CDR3aa: CAGRGYTGELFF
j_gene: TRBJ1-2; v_gene: TRBV3-1/TRBV3-2; CDR3aa: CASSQLTTVRWGYTF
j_gene: TRBJ2-7; v_gene: TRBV5-1; CDR3aa: CASSLTGSNYEQYF
j_gene: TRBJ2-3; v_gene: TRBV2; CDR3aa: CASSRQGTDTQYF
j_gene: TRBJ2-5; v_gene: TRBV5-4; CDR3aa: CASSDPGTAQETQYF
j_gene: TRBJ2-7; v_gene: TRBV18; CDR3aa: CASSPSPDRGGEQYF
j_gene: TRBJ2-1; v_gene: TRBV6-1; CDR3aa: CASSELAGSYNEQFF
j_gene: TRBJ2-7; v_gene: TRBV19; CDR3aa: CASSISVQGSYEQYF
j_gene: TRBJ1-2; v_gene: TRBV24-1; CDR3aa: CATSDPSAGYGYTF
j_gene: TRBJ1-2; v_gene: TRBV7-8; CDR3aa: CASSLGGDPNYGYTF
j_gene: TRBJ1-6; v_gene: TRBV10-3; CDR3aa: CAISDGSSSYNSPLHF
j_gene: TRBJ1-6; v_gene: TRBV5-1; CDR3aa: CASSPGGSSPLHF
j_gene: TRBJ2-3; v_gene: TRBV2; CDR3aa: CASSEGIAGGSDTQYF
j_gene: TRBJ2-5; v_gene: TRBV4-1; CDR3aa: CASSQGPGWQETQYF
j_gene: TRBJ2-2; v_gene: TRBV24-1; CDR3aa: CATSDLGTGGVDGELFF
j_gene: TRBJ2-1; v_gene: TRBV27; CDR3aa: CASSLLSGNSYNEQFF
j_gene: TRBJ2-1; v_gene: TRBV24-1; CDR3aa: CATSPGGGLSYNEQFF
j_gene: TRBJ2-7; v_gene: TRBV6-1; CDR3aa: CASLRGGGRMYEQYF
j_gene: TRBJ2-6; v_gene: TRBV19; CDR3aa: CASTPGQLNSGANVLTF
j_gene: TRBJ1-6; v_gene: TRBV27; CDR3aa: CASRPTGGAGGSPLHF
j_gene: TRBJ1-2; v_gene: TRBV2; CDR3aa: CASSGQAGNYGYTF
j_gene: TRBJ2-3; v_gene: TRBV9; CDR3aa: CASSYGTAPSTDTQYF
j_gene: TRBJ1-6; v_gene: TRBV30; CDR3aa: CAWRVLGQGGSPLHF
j_gene: TRBJ2-3; v_gene: TRBV27; CDR3aa: CASSPRRTSGGADTQYF
j_gene: TRBJ2-7; v_gene: TRBV11-3; CDR3aa: CASSLLIRGYEQYF
j_gene: TRBJ1-1; v_gene: TRBV5-6; CDR3aa: CASSFNMVLGGEDEAFF
j_gene: TRBJ1-2; v_gene: TRBV6-1; CDR3aa: CASSEAGGADGYTF
j_gene: TRBJ2-1; v_gene: TRBV7-8; CDR3aa: CASSLVVSGVSYNEQFF
j_gene: TRBJ2-1; v_gene: TRBV27; CDR3aa: CASSPGLVGGGEQFF
j_gene: TRBJ1-5; v_gene: TRBV19; CDR3aa: CASSKQGARQPQHF
j_gene: TRBJ1-2; v_gene: TRBV29-1; CDR3aa: CSVKAGRNYGYTF
j_gene: TRBJ2-7; v_gene: TRBV28; CDR3aa: CARHRVSGIWEQYF
j_gene: TRBJ2-5; v_gene: TRBV15; CDR3aa: CATSRRTSGAETQYF
j_gene: TRBJ1-1; v_gene: TRBV10-3; CDR3aa: CAISLREQGSTEAFF
j_gene: TRBJ1-5; v_gene: TRBV18; CDR3aa: CASSPGRQRNQPQHF
j_gene: TRBJ2-3; v_gene: TRBV5-1; CDR3aa: CASSGTTGFYTDTQYF
j_gene: TRBJ1-5; v_gene: TRBV10-2; CDR3aa: CASGAYSNQPQHF
j_gene: TRBJ1-4; v_gene: TRBV5-1; CDR3aa: CASRLTGGTNEKLFF
j_gene: TRBJ1-6; v_gene: TRBV3-1/TRBV3-2; CDR3aa: CASSPSSNSYNSPLHF